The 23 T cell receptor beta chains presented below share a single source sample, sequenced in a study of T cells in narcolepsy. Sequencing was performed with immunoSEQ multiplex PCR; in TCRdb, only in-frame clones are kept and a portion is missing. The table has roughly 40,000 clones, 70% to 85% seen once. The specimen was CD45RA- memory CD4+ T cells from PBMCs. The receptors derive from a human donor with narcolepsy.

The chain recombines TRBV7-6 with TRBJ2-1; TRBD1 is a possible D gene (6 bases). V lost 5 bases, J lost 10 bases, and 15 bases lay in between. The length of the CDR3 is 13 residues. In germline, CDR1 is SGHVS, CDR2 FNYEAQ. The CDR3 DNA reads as TGTGCCAGCAGCACCCAACAGGGCGGGGAGCAGTTCTTC. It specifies CASSTQQGGEQFF.

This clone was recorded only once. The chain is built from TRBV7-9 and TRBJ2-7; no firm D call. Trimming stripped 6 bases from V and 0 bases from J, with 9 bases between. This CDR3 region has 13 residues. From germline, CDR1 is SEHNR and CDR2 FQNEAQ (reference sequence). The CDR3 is CASSPDFSYEQYF. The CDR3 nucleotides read TGTGCCAGCAGTCCTGACTTCTCCTACGAGCAGTACTTC.

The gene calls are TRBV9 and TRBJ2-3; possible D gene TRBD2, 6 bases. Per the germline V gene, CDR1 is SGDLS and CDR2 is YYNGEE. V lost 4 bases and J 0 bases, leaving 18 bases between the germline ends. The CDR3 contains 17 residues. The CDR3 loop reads CASSRTSGDFSTDTQYF. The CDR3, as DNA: TGTGCCAGCAGCCGAACCTCGGGGGACTTTAGCACAGATACGCAGTATTTT.

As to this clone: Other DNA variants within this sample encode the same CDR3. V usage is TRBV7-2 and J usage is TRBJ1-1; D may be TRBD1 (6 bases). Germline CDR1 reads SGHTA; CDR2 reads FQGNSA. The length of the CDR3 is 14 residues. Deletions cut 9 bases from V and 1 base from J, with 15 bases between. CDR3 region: CASRPGDSNTEAFF. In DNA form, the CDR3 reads TGTGCCAGTCGCCCAGGGGATTCGAACACTGAAGCTTTCTTT.

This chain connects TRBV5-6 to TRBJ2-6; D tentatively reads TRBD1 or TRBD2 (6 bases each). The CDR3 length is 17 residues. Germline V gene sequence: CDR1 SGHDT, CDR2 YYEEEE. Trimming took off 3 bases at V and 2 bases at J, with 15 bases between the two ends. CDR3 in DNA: TGTGCCAGCAGCTGGTTAGAGGGGGAGGCTGGGGCCAACGTCCTGACTTTC. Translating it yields CASSWLEGEAGANVLTF.

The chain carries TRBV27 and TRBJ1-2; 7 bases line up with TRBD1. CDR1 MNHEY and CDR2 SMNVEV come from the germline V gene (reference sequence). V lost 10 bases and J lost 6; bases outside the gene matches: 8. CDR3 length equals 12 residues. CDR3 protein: CATMTGRNGYTF. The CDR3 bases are TGTGCCACCATGACAGGGAGGAATGGCTACACCTTC.

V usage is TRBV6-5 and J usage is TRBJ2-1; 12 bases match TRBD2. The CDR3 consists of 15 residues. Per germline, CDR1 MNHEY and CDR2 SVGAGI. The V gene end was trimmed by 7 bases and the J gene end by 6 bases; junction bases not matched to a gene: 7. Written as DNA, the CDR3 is TGTGCCAGCAAGGAACTAGCGGGGGGTGGCAATGAGCAGTTCTTC. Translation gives CASKELAGGGNEQFF.

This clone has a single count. CDR3 in DNA: TGTGCCAGCAGCTTAGTGTCCGAGGGCAATGGCTACACCTTC. This translates into CASSLVSEGNGYTF. The V call is TRBV7-2, the J call TRBJ1-2, with D unresolved. CDR3 length: 14 amino acids. Trimming cost V 1 base and J 6 bases, with 12 bases left between them. CDR1 SGHTA and CDR2 FQGNSA come from the germline V gene.

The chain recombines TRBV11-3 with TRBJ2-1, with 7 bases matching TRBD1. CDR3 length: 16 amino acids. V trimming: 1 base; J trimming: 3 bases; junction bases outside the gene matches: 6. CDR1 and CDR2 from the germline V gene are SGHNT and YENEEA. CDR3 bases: TGTGCCAGCAGCTTAGGTCTGGCAGGGGGCTACAATGAGCAGTTCTTC. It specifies CASSLGLAGGYNEQFF. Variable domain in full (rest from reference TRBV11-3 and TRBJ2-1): EAGVVQSPRYKIIEKKQPVAFWCNPISGHNTLYWYLQNLGQGPELLIRYENEEAVDDSQLPKDRFSAERLKGVDSTLKIQPAELGDSAVYLCASSLGLAGGYNEQFFGPGTRLTVL.

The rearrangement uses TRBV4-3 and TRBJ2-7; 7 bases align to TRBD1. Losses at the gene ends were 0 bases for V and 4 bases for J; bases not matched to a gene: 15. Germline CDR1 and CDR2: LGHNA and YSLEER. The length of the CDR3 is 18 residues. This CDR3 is CASSQDLVRTGISYEQYF. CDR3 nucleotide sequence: TGCGCCAGCAGCCAAGATCTTGTTAGGACAGGAATCTCTTACGAGCAGTACTTC.

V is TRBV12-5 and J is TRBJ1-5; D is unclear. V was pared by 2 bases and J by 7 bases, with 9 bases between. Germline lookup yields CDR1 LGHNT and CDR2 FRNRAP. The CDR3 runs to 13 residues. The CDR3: CASGLSSGQPQHF. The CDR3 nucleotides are TGTGCTAGTGGTTTGAGTAGCGGACAGCCCCAGCATTTT. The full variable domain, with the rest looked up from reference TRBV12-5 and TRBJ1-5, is DARVTQTPRHKVTEMGQEVTMRCQPILGHNTVFWYRQTMMQGLELLAYFRNRAPLDDSGMPKDRFSAEMPDATLATLKIQPSEPRDSAVYFCASGLSSGQPQHFGDGTRLSIL.

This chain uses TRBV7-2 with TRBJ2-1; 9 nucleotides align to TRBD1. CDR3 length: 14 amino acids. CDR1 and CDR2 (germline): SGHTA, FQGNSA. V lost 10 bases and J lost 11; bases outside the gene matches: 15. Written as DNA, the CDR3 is TGTGCCACCAGGAAAGGGACAGGGAGGGATAAGCAGTTCTTC. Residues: CATRKGTGRDKQFF.

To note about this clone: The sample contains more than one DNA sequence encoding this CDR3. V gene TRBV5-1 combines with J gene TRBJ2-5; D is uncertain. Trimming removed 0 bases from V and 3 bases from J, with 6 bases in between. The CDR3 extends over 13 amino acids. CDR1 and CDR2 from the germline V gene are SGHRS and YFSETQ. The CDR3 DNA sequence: TGCGCCAGCAGCTTGGCCAGTGAAGAGACCCAGTACTTC. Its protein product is CASSLASEETQYF.

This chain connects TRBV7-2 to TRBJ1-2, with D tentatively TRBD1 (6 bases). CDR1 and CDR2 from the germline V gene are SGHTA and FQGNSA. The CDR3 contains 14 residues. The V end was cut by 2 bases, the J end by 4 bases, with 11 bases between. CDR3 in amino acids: CASSLTRQAYGYTF. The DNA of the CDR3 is TGTGCCAGCAGCTTAACGAGACAGGCCTATGGCTACACCTTC. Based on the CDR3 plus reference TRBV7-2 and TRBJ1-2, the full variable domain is GAGVSQSPSNKVTEKGKDVELRCDPISGHTALYWYRQSLGQGLEFLIYFQGNSAPDKSGLPSDRFSAERTGGSVSTLTIQRTQQEDSAVYLCASSLTRQAYGYTFGSGTRLTVV.

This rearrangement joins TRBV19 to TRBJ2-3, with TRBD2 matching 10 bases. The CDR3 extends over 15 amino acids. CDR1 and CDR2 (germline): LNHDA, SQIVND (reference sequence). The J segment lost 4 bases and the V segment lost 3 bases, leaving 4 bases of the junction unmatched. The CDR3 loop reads CASSMPSGGADTQYF. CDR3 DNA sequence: TGTGCCAGTAGTATGCCTAGCGGGGGCGCAGATACGCAGTATTTT.

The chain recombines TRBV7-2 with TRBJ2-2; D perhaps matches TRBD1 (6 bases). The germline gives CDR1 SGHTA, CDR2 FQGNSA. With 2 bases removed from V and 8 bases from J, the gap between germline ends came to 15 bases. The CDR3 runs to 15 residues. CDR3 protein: CASSLLGTLRGELFF. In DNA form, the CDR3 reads TGTGCCAGCAGCTTATTGGGGACACTAAGAGGGGAGCTGTTTTTT.

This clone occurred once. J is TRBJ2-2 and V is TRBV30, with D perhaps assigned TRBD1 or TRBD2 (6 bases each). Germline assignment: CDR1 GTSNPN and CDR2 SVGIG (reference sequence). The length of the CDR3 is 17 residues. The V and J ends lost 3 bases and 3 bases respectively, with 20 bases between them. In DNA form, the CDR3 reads TGTGCCTGGAGCGCAATCGTAGGGGGGAGAGACACCGGGGAGCTGTTTTTT. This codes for CAWSAIVGGRDTGELFF.

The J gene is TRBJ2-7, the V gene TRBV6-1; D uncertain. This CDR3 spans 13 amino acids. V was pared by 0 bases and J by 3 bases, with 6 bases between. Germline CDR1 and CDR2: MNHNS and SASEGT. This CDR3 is CASSEANSYEQYF. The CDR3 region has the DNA TGTGCCAGCAGTGAAGCAAACAGCTACGAGCAGTACTTC.

The CDR3 coding sequence is TGTGCCAGCAGAATAGGAGGGAAGGGGTCACCCCTCCACTTT. Residues: CASRIGGKGSPLHF. The rearrangement joins TRBV5-4 to TRBJ1-6; D may be TRBD1 (5 bases). Germline assignment: CDR1 SGHNT and CDR2 YYREEE (reference sequence). The V end was cut by 5 bases, the J end by 10 bases, with 16 bases between. The length of the CDR3 is 14 residues.

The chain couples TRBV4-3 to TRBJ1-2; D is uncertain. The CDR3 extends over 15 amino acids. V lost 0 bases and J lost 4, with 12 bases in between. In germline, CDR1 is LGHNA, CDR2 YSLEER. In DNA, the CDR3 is TGCGCCAGCAGCCAAGAGCCCACGGCCATCTATGGCTACACCTTC. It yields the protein CASSQEPTAIYGYTF.

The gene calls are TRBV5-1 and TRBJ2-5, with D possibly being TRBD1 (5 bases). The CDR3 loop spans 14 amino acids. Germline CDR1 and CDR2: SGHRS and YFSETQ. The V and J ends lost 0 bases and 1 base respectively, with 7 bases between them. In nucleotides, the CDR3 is TGCGCCAGCAGCTTGGGACAGACCCAAGAGACCCAGTACTTC. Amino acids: CASSLGQTQETQYF.

The CDR3 spells CASSPRKGGSDTQYF. DNA for the CDR3: TGTGCCAGCTCACCACGGAAGGGCGGGTCGGATACGCAGTATTTT. The chain uses TRBV18 and TRBJ2-3; D is possibly TRBD2 (5 bases). This CDR3 has 15 residues. Trimming left V 1 base short and J 6 bases short, with 14 bases between. Germline V gene sequence: CDR1 KGHSH, CDR2 LQKENI.

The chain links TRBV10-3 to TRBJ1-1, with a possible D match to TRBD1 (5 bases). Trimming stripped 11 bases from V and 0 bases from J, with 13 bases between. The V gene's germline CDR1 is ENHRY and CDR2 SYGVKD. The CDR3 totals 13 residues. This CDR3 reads CAASGLMNTEAFF. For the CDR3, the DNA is TGTGCCGCCTCAGGGCTCATGAACACTGAAGCTTTCTTT.